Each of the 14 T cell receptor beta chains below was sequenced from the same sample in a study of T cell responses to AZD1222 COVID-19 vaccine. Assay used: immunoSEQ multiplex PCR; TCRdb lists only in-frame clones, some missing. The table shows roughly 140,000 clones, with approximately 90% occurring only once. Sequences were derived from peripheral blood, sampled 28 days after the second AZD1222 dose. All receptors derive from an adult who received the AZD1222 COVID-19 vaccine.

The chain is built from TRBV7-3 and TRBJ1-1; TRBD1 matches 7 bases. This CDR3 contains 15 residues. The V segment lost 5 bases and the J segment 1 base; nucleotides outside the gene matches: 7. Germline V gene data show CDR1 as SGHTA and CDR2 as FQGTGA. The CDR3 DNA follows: TGTGCCAGCAGCCAGGGGGAAGGGGAGAACACTGAAGCTTTCTTT. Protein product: CASSQGEGENTEAFF.

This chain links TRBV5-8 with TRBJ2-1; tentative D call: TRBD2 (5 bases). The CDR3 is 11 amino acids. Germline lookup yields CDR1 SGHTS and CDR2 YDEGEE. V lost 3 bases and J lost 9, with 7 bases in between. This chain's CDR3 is CASSWRVEQFF. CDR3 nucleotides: TGTGCCAGCAGCTGGCGGGTTGAGCAGTTCTTC.

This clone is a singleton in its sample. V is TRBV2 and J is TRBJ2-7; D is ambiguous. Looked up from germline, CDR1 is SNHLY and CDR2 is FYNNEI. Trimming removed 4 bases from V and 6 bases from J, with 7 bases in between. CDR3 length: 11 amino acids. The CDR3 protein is CASSGFIEQYV. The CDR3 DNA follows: TGTGCCAGCAGTGGTTTCATCGAGCAGTACGTC.

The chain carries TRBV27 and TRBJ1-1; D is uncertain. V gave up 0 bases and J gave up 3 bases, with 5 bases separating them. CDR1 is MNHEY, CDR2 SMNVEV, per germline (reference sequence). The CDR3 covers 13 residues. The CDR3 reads CASSLSSDTEAFF. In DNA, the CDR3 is TGTGCCAGCAGTTTATCGAGCGACACTGAAGCTTTCTTT.

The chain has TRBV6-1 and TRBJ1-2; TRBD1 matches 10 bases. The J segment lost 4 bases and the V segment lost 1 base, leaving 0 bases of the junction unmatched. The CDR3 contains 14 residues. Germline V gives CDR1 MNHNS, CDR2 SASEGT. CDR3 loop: CASSEGTGGYGYTF. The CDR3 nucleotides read TGTGCCAGCAGTGAAGGGACAGGGGGCTATGGCTACACCTTC.

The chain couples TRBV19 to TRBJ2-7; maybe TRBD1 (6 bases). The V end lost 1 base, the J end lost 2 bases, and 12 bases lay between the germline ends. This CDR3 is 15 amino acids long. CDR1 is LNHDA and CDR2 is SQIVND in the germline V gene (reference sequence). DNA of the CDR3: TGTGCCAGTAGTATAGGCGCAGGGGCCACCTACGAGCAGTACGTC. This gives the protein CASSIGAGATYEQYV.

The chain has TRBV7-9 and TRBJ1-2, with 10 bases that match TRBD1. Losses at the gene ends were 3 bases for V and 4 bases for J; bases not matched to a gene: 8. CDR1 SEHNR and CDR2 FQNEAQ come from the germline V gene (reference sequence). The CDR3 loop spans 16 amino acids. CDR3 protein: CASSFRDRGLRYGYTF. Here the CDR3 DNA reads TGTGCCAGCAGCTTCCGGGACAGGGGACTCCGCTATGGCTACACCTTC.

CDR3 loop: CASSEALNEQFF. The CDR3 nucleotides are TGTGCCAGCAGTGAAGCGCTGAATGAGCAGTTCTTC. This chain connects TRBV2 to TRBJ2-1; D gene ambiguous. Trimming took 0 bases from V and 7 from J, leaving 4 bases between them. Germline CDR1 reads SNHLY; CDR2 reads FYNNEI. The CDR3 is 12 residues long. The full variable domain, rest sourced from reference TRBV2 and TRBJ2-1, is EPEVTQTPSHQVTQMGQEVILRCVPISNHLYFYWYRQILGQKVEFLVSFYNNEISEKSEIFDDQFSVERPDGSNFTLKIRSTKLEDSAMYFCASSEALNEQFFGPGTRLTVL.

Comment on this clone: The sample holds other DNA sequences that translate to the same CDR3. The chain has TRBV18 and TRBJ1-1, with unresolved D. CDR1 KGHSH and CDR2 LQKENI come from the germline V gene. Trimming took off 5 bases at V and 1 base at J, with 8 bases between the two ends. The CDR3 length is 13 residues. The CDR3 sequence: CASSEGGNTEAFF. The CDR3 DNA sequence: TGTGCCAGCTCAGAGGGTGGGAACACTGAAGCTTTCTTT.

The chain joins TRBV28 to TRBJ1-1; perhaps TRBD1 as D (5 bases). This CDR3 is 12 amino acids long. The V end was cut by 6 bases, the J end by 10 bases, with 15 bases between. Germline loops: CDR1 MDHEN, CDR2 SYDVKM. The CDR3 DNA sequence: TGTGCCAGCAGCCTGACCGGGGCCGGAGCTTTCTTT. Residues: CASSLTGAGAFF.

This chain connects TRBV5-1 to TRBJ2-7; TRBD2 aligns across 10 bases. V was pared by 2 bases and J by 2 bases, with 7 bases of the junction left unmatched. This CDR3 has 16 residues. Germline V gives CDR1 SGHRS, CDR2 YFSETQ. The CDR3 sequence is CASSFGTLAGTYEQYF. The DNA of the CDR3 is TGCGCCAGCAGCTTTGGAACACTAGCGGGAACCTACGAGCAGTACTTC.

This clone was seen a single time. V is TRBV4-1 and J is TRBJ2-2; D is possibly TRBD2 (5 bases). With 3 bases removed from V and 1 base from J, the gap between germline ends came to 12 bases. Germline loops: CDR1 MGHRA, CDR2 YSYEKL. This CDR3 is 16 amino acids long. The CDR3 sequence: CASSQDLLGNTGELFF. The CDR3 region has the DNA TGCGCCAGCAGCCAGGACTTACTAGGGAACACCGGGGAGCTGTTTTTT.

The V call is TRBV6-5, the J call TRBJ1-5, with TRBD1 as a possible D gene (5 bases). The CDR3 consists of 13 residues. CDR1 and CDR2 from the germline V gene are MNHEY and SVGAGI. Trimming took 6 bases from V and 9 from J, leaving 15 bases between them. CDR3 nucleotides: TGTGCCAGCAGGAACGTCTACCAGGGGCCCCAGCATTTT. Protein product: CASRNVYQGPQHF.

The CDR3 loop is CASSASTPTGLSPFTYGYTF. DNA for the CDR3: TGTGCCAGCAGCGCATCAACCCCGACAGGGCTTAGTCCCTTCACGTATGGCTACACCTTC. The rearrangement uses TRBV9 and TRBJ1-2, with 7 bases that match TRBD1. V shed 3 bases, J shed 5 bases, and the junction held 25 bases outside the gene matches. The CDR3 runs 20 residues. Germline CDR1 is SGDLS and CDR2 is YYNGEE.